This TCR beta chain was obtained from a study of T cell responses to AZD1222 COVID-19 vaccine. Study at large: Researchers grouped second doses given at about 4 or about 12 weeks into one pool. General observations from the study: Most donors were white British and more were female, and clonal diversity was possibly underestimated.

Concerning this clone itself: The antigen is undetermined.

The V and J ends lost 6 bases and 8 bases respectively, with 16 bases between them. This CDR3 has 13 amino acids. The V gene's germline CDR1 is MNHEY and CDR2 SVGEGT. Sequencing was performed with immunoSEQ multiplex PCR; in TCRdb, only in-frame clones are kept and a portion is missing. The sample includes roughly 150,000 clones, about 88% of them seen just once. The chain links TRBV6-2 or TRBV6-3 to TRBJ1-2; D unresolved. The sample consisted of peripheral blood, taken on day 0 of AZD1222 vaccination. The clonotype comes from an adult in good health. CDR3 loop: CASSDYLYVGYTF. The CDR3 DNA reads as TGTGCCAGCAGCGATTATTTATATGTAGGCTACACCTTC.